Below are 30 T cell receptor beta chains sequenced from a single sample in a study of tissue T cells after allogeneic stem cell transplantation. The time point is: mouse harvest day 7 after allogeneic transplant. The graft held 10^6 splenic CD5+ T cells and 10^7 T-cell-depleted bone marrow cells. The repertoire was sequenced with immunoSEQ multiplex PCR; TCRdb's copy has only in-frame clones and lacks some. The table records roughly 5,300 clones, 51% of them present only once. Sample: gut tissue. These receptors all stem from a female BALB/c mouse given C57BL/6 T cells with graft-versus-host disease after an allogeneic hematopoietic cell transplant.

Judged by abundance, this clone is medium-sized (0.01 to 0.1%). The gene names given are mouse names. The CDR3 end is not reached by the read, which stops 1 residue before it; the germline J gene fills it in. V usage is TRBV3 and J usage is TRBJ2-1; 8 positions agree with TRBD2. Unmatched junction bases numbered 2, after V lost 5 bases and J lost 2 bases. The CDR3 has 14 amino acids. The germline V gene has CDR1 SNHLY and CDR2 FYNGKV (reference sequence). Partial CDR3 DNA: TGTGCCAGCAGCCCGGGACTGGACTATGCTGAGCAGTTC. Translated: CASSPGLDYAEQF. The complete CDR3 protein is CASSPGLDYAEQFF.

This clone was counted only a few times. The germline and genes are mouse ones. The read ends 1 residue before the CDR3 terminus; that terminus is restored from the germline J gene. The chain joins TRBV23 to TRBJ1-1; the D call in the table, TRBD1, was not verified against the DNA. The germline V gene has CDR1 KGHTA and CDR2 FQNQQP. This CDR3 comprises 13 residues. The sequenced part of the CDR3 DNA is TGCTCCAGCAGGCGGGACAGAAACACAGAAGTCTTC. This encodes CSSRRDRNTEVF. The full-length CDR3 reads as CSSRRDRNTEVFF.

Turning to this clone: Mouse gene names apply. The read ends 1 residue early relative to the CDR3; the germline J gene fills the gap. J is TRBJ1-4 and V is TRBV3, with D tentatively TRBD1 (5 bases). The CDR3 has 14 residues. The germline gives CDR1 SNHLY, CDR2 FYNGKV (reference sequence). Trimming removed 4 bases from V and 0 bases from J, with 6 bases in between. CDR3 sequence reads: CASSSTVSNERLFF. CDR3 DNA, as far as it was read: TGTGCCAGCAGCTCGACAGTTTCCAACGAAAGATTATTT.

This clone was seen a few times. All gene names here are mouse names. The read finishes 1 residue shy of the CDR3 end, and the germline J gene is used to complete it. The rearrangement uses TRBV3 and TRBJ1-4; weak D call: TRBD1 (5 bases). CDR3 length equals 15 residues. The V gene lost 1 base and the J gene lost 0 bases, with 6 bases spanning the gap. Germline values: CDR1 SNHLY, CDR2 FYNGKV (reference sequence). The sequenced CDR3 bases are TGTGCCAGCAGCTTAGAGGGGATTTCCAACGAAAGATTATTT. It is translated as CASSLEGISNERLF. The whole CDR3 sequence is CASSLEGISNERLFF.

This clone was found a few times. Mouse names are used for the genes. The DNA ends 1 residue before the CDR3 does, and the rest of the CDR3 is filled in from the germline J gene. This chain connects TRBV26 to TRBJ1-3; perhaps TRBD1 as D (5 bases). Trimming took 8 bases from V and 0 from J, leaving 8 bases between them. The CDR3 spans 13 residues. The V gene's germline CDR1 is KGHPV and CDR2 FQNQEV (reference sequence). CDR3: CASGQSSGNTLYF. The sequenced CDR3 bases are TGTGCCAGCGGACAATCTTCTGGAAATACGCTCTAT.

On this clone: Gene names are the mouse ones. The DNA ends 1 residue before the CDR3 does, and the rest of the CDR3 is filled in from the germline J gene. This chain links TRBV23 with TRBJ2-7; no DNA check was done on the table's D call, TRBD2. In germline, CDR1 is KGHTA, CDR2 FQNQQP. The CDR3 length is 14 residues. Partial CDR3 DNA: TGCTCCAGCAGTCAAGGGACTGGGGGGCGTGAACAGTAC. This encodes CSSSQGTGGREQY. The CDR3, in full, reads CSSSQGTGGREQYF.

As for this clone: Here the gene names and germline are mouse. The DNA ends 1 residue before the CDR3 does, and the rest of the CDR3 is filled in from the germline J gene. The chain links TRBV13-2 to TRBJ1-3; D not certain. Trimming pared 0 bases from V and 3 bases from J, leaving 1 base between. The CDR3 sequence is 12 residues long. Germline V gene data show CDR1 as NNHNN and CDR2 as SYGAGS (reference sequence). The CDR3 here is CASGDDGNTLYF. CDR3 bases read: TGTGCCAGCGGTGATGATGGAAATACGCTCTAT.

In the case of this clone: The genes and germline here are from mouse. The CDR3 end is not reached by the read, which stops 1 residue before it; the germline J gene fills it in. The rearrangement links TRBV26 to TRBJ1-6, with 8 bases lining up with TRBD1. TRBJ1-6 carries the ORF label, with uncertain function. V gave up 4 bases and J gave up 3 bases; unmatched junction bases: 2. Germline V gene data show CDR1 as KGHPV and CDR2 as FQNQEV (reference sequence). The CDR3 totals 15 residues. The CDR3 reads CASSPTGDYNSPLYF. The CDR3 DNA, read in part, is TGTGCCAGCAGTCCGACAGGGGACTATAATTCGCCCCTCTAC.

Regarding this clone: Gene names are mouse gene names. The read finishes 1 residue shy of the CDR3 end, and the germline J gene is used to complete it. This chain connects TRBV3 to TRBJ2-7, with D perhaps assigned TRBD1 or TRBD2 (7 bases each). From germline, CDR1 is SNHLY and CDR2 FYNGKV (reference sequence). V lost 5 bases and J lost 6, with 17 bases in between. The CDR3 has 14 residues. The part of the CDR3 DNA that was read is TGTGCCAGCAGCCCCCCAGGGGGGGGTCGTGAACAGTAC. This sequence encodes CASSPPGGGREQY. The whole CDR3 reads CASSPPGGGREQYF. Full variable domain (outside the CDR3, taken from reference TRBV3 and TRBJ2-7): GPKVLQIPSHQIIDMGQMVTLNCDPVSNHLYFYWYKQILGQQMEFLVNFYNGKVMEKSKLFKDQFSVERPDGSYFTLKIQPTALEDSAVYFCASSPPGGGREQYFGPGTRLTVL.

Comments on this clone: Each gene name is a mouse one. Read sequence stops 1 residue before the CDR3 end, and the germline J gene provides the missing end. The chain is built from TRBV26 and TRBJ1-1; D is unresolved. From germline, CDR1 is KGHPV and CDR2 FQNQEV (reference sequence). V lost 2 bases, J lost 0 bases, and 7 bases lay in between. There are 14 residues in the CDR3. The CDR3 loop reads CASSLKATNTEVFF. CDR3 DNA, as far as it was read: TGTGCCAGCAGTCTGAAGGCGACAAACACAGAAGTCTTC.

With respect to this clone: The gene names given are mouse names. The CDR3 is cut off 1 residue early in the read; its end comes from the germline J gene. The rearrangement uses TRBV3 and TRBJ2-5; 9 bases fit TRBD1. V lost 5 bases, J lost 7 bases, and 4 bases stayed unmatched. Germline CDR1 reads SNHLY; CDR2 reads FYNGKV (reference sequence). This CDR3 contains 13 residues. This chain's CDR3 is CASSIQGANTQYF. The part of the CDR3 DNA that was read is TGTGCCAGCAGCATACAGGGGGCGAACACCCAGTAC.

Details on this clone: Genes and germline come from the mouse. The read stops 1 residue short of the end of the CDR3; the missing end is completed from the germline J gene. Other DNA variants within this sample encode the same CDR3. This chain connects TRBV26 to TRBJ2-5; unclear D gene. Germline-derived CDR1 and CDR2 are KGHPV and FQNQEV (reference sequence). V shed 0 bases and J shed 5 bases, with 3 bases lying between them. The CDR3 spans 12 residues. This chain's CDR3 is CASSLSGDTQYF. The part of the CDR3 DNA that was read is TGTGCCAGCAGTCTGTCGGGAGACACCCAGTAC.

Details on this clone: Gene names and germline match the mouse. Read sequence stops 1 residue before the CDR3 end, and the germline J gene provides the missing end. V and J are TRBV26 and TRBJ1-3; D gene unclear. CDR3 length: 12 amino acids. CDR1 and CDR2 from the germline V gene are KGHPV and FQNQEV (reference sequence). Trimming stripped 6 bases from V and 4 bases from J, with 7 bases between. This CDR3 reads CASREEGNTLYF. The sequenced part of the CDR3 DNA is TGTGCCAGCAGGGAGGAGGGAAATACGCTCTAT.

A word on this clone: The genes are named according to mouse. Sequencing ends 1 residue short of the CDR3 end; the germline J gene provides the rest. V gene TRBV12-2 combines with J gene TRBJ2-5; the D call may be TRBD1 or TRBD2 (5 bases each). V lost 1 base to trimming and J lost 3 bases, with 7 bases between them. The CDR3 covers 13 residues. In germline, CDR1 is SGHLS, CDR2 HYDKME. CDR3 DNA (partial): TGTGCCAGCTCTCTGGGGCATCAAGACACCCAGTAC. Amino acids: CASSLGHQDTQY. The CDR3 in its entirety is CASSLGHQDTQYF.

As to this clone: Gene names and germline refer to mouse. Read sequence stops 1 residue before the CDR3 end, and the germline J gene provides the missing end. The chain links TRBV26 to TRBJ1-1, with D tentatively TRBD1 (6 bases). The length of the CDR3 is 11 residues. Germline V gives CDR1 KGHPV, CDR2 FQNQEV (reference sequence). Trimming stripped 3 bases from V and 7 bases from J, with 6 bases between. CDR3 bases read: TGTGCCAGCAGTCTACAGGGAGAAGTCTTC. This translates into CASSLQGEVF. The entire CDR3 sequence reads CASSLQGEVFF.

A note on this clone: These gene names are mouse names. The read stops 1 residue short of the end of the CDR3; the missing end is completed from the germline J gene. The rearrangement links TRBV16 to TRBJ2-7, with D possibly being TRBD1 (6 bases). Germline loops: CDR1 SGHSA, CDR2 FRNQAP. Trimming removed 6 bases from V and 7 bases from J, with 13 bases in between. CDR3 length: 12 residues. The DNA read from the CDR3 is TGTGCAAGCAGTCCACAGGGTGGAGAACAGTAC. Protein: CASSPQGGEQY. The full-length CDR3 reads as CASSPQGGEQYF.

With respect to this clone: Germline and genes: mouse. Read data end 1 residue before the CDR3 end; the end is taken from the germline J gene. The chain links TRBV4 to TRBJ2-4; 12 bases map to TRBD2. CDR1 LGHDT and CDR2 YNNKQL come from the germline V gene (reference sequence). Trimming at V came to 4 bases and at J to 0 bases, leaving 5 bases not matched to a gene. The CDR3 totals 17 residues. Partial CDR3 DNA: TGTGCCAGCAGCTTCCGGGACTGGGGGGTTAGTCAAAACACCTTGTAC. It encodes CASSFRDWGVSQNTLY. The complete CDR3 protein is CASSFRDWGVSQNTLYF.

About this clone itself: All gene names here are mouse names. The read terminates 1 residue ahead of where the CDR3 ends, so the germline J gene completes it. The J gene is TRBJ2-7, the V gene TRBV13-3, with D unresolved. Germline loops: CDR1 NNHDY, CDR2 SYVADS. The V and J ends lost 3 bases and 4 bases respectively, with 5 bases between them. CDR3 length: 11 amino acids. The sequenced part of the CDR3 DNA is TGTGCCAGCAGTGCCAGTTATGAACAGTAC. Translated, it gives CASSASYEQY. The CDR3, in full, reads CASSASYEQYF.

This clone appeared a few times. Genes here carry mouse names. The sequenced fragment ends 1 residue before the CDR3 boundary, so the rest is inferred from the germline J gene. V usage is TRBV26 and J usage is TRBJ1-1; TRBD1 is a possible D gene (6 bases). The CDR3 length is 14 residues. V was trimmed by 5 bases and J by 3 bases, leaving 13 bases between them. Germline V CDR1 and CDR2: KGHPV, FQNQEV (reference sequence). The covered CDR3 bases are TGTGCCAGCAGTTTCAGGGAGGGGGACACAGAAGTCTTC. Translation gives CASSFREGDTEVF. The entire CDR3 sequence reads CASSFREGDTEVFF.

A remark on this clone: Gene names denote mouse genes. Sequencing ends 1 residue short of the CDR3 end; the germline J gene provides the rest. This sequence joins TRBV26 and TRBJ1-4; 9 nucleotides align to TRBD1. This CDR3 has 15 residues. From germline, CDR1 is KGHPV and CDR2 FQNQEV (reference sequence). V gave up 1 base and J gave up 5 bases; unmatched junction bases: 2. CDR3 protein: CASSLFGQGNERLFF. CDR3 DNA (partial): TGTGCCAGCAGTCTGTTCGGACAGGGGAACGAAAGATTATTT.

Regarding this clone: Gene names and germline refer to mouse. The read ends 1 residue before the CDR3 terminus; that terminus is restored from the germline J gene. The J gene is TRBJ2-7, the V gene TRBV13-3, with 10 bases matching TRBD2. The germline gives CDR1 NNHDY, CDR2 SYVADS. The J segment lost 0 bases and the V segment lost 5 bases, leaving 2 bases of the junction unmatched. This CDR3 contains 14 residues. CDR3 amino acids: CASRGLGFSYEQYF. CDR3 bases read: TGTGCCAGCAGGGGACTGGGGTTCTCCTATGAACAGTAC.

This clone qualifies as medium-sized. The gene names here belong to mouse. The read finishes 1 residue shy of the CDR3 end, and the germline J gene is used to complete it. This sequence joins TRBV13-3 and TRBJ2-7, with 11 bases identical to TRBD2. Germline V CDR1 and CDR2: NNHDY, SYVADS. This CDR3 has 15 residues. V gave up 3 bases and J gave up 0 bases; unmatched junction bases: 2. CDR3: CASSGTGGSSYEQYF. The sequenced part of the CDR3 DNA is TGTGCCAGCAGTGGGACTGGGGGGAGCTCCTATGAACAGTAC.

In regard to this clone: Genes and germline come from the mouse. The CDR3: CATGTINQAPLF. The CDR3 bases that were read are TGTGCCACGGGGACAATCAACCAGGCTCCGCTT. The V call is TRBV26, the J call TRBJ1-5; D might be TRBD1 (6 bases). The CDR3 end is not reached by the read, which stops 1 residue before it; the germline J gene fills it in. CDR1 is KGHPV and CDR2 is FQNQEV in the germline V gene (reference sequence). The length of the CDR3 is 12 residues. Trimming removed 10 bases from V and 3 bases from J, with 10 bases in between.

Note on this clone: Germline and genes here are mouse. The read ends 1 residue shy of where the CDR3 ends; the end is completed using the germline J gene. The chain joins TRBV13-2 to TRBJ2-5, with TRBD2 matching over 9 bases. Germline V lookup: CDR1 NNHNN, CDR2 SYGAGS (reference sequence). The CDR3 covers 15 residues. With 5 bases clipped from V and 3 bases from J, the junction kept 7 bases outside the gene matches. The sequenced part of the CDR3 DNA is TGTGCCAGCGGCGTACCGGGACTGGGTCAAGACACCCAGTAC. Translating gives CASGVPGLGQDTQY. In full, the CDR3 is CASGVPGLGQDTQYF.

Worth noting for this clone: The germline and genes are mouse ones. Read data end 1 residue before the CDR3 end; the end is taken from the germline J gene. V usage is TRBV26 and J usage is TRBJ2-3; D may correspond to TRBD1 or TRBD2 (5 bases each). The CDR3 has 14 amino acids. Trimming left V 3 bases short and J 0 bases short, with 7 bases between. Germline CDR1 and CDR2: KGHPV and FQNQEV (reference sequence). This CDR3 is CASSLRDSAETLYF. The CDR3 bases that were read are TGTGCCAGCAGTCTCCGGGACAGTGCAGAAACGCTGTAT.

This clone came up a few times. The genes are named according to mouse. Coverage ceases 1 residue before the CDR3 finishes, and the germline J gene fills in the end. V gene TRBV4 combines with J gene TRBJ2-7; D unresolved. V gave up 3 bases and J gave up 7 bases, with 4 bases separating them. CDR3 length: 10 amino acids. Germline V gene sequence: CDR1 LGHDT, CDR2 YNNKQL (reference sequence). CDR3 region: CASSYREQYF. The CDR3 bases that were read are TGTGCCAGCAGCTATAGAGAACAGTAC.

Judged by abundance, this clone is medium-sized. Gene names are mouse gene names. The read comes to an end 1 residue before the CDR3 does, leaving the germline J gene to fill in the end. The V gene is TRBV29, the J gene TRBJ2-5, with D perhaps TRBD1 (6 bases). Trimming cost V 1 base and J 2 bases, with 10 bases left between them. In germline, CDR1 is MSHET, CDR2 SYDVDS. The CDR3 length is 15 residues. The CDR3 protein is CASSLLRDIQDTQYF. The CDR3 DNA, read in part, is TGTGCTAGCAGTTTATTGAGGGACATCCAAGACACCCAGTAC. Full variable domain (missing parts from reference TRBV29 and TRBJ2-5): DMKVTQMPRYLIKRMGENVLLECGQDMSHETMYWYRQDPGLGLQLIYISYDVDSNSEGDIPKGYRVSRKKREHFSLILDSAKTNQTSVYFCASSLLRDIQDTQYFGPGTRLLVL.

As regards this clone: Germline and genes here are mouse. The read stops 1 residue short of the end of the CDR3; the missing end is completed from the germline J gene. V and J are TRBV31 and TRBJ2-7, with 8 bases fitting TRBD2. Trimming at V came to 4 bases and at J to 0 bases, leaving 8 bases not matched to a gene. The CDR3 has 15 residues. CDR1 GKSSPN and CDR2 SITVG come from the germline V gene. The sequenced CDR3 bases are TGTGCCTGGACCCTCTGGGGGGCGAGCTCCTATGAACAGTAC. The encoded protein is CAWTLWGASSYEQY. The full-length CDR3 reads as CAWTLWGASSYEQYF.

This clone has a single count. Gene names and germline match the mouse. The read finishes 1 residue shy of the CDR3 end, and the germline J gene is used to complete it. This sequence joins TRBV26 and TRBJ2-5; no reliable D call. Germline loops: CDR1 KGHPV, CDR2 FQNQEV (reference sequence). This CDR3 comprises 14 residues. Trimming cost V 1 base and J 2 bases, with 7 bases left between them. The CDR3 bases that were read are TGTGCCAGCAGTCTGTGGCCACCCCAAGACACCCAGTAC. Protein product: CASSLWPPQDTQY. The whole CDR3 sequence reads CASSLWPPQDTQYF. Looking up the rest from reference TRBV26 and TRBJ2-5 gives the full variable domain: NSKVIQTPRYLVKGQGQKAKMRCIPEKGHPVVFWYQQNKNNEFKFLINFQNQEVLQQIDMTEKRFSAECPSNSPCSLEIQSSEAGDSALYLCASSLWPPQDTQYFGPGTRLLVL.

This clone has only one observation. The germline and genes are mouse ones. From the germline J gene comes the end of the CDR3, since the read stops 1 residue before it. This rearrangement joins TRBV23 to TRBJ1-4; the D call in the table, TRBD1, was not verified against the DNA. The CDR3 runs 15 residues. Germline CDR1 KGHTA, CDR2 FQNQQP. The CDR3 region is CSSSLQGFSNERLFF. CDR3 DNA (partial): TGCTCCAGCAGTCTACAGGGGTTTTCCAACGAAAGATTATTT.